These T cell receptor beta chains were read from a single sample in a study of blood T cell repertoires in COVID-19. TCRdb's table, derived via immunoSEQ multiplex PCR, lists solely in-frame clones and lacks some. The sample consists of under 150,000 clones, less than 90% of them appearing once. Sequencing input: peripheral blood. Every receptor here comes from a man in his 70s with acute or convalescent COVID-19. Both conserved end residues are part of each CDR3. A D gene is named only where the DNA matches it firmly. The size entry is marked missing in some rows and otherwise reads once, few, many or a size class.

clone size	V gene	D gene	J gene	CDR3 DNA	CDR3 protein
NA	TRBV6-1	NA	TRBJ1-4	TGTGCCAGCAGTGAGCGGGGCAGTGCAACTAATGAAAAACTGTTTTTT	CASSERGSATNEKLFF
NA	TRBV7-2	TRBD2	TRBJ2-1	TGTGCCAGCAGCTTAGAGGCGGGGGGGCGTAATGAGCAGTTCTTC	CASSLEAGGRNEQFF
NA	TRBV2	NA	TRBJ1-1	TGTGCCAGCAGAGCCGGCCGCCGGGGGAGGAGCACTGAAGCTTTCTTT	CASRAGRRGRSTEAFF
NA	TRBV7-9	TRBD1	TRBJ1-1	TGTGCCAGCAGCTCCGTACCGGGACAGGGCGCTGAAGCTTTCTTT	CASSSVPGQGAEAFF
NA	TRBV15	TRBD2	TRBJ2-3	TGTGCCACCAGCGCCGGGGGGGCCACAGATACGCAGTATTTT	CATSAGGATDTQYF
NA	TRBV6-5	TRBD1	TRBJ1-1	TGTGCCAGCAGTTTTCAGGGGGAATACACTGAAGCTTTCTTT	CASSFQGEYTEAFF
NA	TRBV11-2	NA	TRBJ2-7	TGTGCCAGCAGCTTCGGCAGGGCGTACGAGCAGTACTTC	CASSFGRAYEQYF
NA	TRBV29-1	NA	TRBJ2-3	TGCAGCGTTGAAGATCCCGGCGGTGGACTATACACAGATACGCAGTATTTT	CSVEDPGGGLYTDTQYF
NA	TRBV3-1/TRBV3-2	TRBD2	TRBJ2-3	TGTGCCAGCAGCCACCTAGCGGGGCCCACAGATACGCAGTATTTT	CASSHLAGPTDTQYF
once	TRBV20-1	NA	TRBJ1-5	TGCAGTGCTGAATCGGAGGAGCCCCAGCATTTT	CSAESEEPQHF